This T cell receptor beta chain was sequenced during a study of somatic mutations in cytotoxic T cells in rheumatoid arthritis. Study-wide background: Nearly 100% purity was obtained when some V beta antibody-stained T-cell populations were flow-sorted; these included V beta1+ cells sequenced for TCRB. Study-wide findings and caveats: Among rheumatoid arthritis patients, TRBV07 appeared slightly underrepresented, and this finding was left without any adjustment for multiple comparisons.

The CDR3 loop spans 16 amino acids. Germline lookup yields CDR1 KGHSH and CDR2 LQKENI. V was clipped by 0 bases and J by 5 bases, with 14 bases between them. About this clone: Antigen specificity is unknown.

The investigators isolated CD4+ and CD8+ cells by positive magnetic bead selection and checked their purity by flow cytometry. Clones were sequenced by immunoSEQ multiplex PCR, and TCRdb holds only the in-frame ones, with some missing. Counted here are under 15,000 clones, around 68% occurring once; the ten biggest clones make up 7.5% to 10%. The sequence was obtained from a man in his 70s in good health. Sequencing was done on a sample of CD8+ T cells sorted from blood. The chain couples TRBV18 to TRBJ2-1; D is undetermined. CDR3 in amino acids: CASSPPRVGIHNEQFF. The CDR3 nucleotides are TGTGCCAGCTCACCACCCCGGGTTGGGATCCACAATGAGCAGTTCTTC. Full variable domain (outside the CDR3, taken from reference TRBV18 and TRBJ2-1): NAGVMQNPRHLVRRRGQEARLRCSPMKGHSHVYWYRQLPEEGLKFMVYLQKENIIDESGMPKERFSAEFPKEGPSILRIQQVVRGDSAAYFCASSPPRVGIHNEQFFGPGTRLTVL.